This T cell receptor (beta chain) was captured by sequencing in a study of blood T cells in healthy people across ages. Regarding this clonotype: Antigen unknown.

For the second PCR, which ran for about 6 to 12 cycles, a sample-barcoded 5' primer and a J-beta primer mix were used. TCRdb used MiXCR to reprocess the 5' RACE reads, holding one entry per CDR3 protein. The table records approximately 800,000 distinct CDR3 sequences, about 62% of them present only once. Study-wide results and limits: Both naive CD4+ cell counts and diversity were greater in long-lived donors than in aged donors.

The V and J ends lost 0 bases and 3 bases respectively, with 8 bases between them. CDR3 length: 14 amino acids. The germline V gene has CDR1 LNHNV and CDR2 YYDKDF (reference sequence). The rearrangement joins TRBV15 to TRBJ1-1; D is unclear. The sequence was collected from a man aged 30 to 45 in good health. Sequencing input: blood. The CDR3 sequence: CATSRDLHYTEAFF. DNA for the CDR3: TGTGCCACCAGCAGAGATCTCCACTACACTGAAGCTTTCTTT.